The next 11 T cell receptor beta chains were all read from a single sample in a study of vaccination and CD4 T cells after COVID-19. Treatment: roughly 10-day PBMC culture with coronavirus spike peptide pools or control peptides (ViraFEST assay). Samples of CD4+ T cells were obtained from the unexposed donor before the COVID-19 pandemic (2011-2018). No antigen has been assigned to these receptors. Scientists ran DNA taken from cultured CD4+ T cells through the Oncomine TCR Beta short-read assay for sequencing. It was cultured CD4+ T cells from which genomic DNA was extracted. TCRdb re-called the PCR reads through MiXCR, storing one row per CDR3 protein. The profile shows approximately 9,000 distinct CDR3 sequences, under 35% of them singletons. What was sequenced was CD4+ T cells from blood, cultured in vitro. The receptor source for this set is a human donor in good health.

Remarks on this clonotype: This sequence may be a read error, since a much larger clone differs from it by one base. The rearrangement joins TRBV7-9 to TRBJ2-3; D tentatively reads TRBD1 or TRBD2 (5 bases each). This CDR3 is 15 amino acids long. CDR1 is SEHNR and CDR2 is FQNEAQ in the germline V gene (reference sequence). The CDR3 sequence is CASSPGYPSTGTQYF. CDR3 nucleotide sequence: TGTGCCAGCAGCCCCGGATACCCTAGCACAGGTACGCAGTATTTT.

J is TRBJ2-3 and V is TRBV5-1; D is unresolved. The length of the CDR3 is 15 residues. CDR1 SGHRS and CDR2 YFSETQ come from the germline V gene. V lost 6 bases and J lost 0, with 14 bases in between. The CDR3 protein is CASTRGVPSTDTQYF. CDR3 in DNA: TGCGCCAGCACCCGTGGCGTCCCGAGCACAGATACGCAGTATTTT.

The chain links TRBV2 to TRBJ2-1; 12 bases map to TRBD2. The CDR3 covers 15 residues. The ends lost 4 bases at V and 6 bases at J; junction bases unmatched: 4. CDR1 and CDR2 (germline): SNHLY, FYNNEI. The CDR3 loop reads CASSGGLAGFNEQFF. CDR3 sequence (DNA): TGTGCCAGCAGTGGCGGACTAGCGGGATTCAATGAGCAGTTCTTC.

This chain connects TRBV28 to TRBJ2-1; 9 bases agree with TRBD2. V lost 3 bases, J lost 9 bases, and 6 bases stayed unmatched. This CDR3 spans 14 amino acids. Germline loops: CDR1 MDHEN, CDR2 SYDVKM. Here the CDR3 reads CASSFAGGPGEQFF. CDR3 sequence (DNA): TGTGCCAGCAGTTTTGCGGGAGGGCCGGGTGAGCAGTTCTTC.

In its sample, this clonotype was seen a few times. The V call is TRBV20-1, the J call TRBJ1-5; TRBD1 is a possible D gene (6 bases). The CDR3 is made up of 12 amino acids. In germline, CDR1 is DFQATT, CDR2 SNEGSKA (reference sequence). V was shortened by 6 bases and J by 6 bases, with 12 bases between the two germline ends. The CDR3 is CSAPLGGQPQHF. The CDR3 region has the DNA TGCAGTGCCCCATTAGGGGGTCAGCCCCAGCATTTT.

The chain recombines TRBV27 with TRBJ2-7, with 7 bases lining up with TRBD1. Germline V gene lookup returns CDR1 MNHEY and CDR2 SMNVEV (reference sequence). This CDR3 contains 14 residues. V trimming: 2 bases; J trimming: 3 bases; junction bases outside the gene matches: 4. CDR3 DNA sequence: TGTGCCAGCAGTTTACGACAGGGCTTCTACGAGCAGTACTTC. Translation gives CASSLRQGFYEQYF.

This clonotype was counted once. The CDR3 bases are TGTGCCAGCAGCTCAGACATTTACAATGAGCAGTTCTTC. This translates into CASSSDIYNEQFF. The genes are TRBV7-3 and TRBJ2-1; D gene ambiguous. Looked up from germline, CDR1 is SGHTA and CDR2 is FQGTGA. The CDR3 is made up of 13 amino acids. V was clipped by 4 bases and J by 4 bases, with 8 bases between them.

The chain is built from TRBV29-1 and TRBJ1-2; D unclear. From germline, CDR1 is SQVTM and CDR2 ANQGSEA. This CDR3 has 11 residues. Trimming removed 3 bases from V and 8 bases from J, with 10 bases in between. CDR3 protein: CSVDENNGYTF. In DNA, the CDR3 is TGCAGCGTTGACGAAAATAACGGCTACACCTTC.

There are a few counts of this clonotype. This chain links TRBV20-1 with TRBJ2-1; TRBD2 matches 10 bases. V shed 3 bases, J shed 0 bases, and the junction held 11 bases outside the gene matches. Germline V lookup: CDR1 DFQATT, CDR2 SNEGSKA (reference sequence). This CDR3 contains 18 residues. The CDR3 DNA is TGCAGTGCTAGGGATTCAGCGGGAGGGCCGGGCTCCTACAATGAGCAGTTCTTC. Translating it yields CSARDSAGGPGSYNEQFF.

The V call is TRBV9, the J call TRBJ2-1; a possible D gene is TRBD1 (5 bases). This CDR3 comprises 15 residues. Trimming left V 4 bases short and J 0 bases short, with 11 bases between. Germline lookup yields CDR1 SGDLS and CDR2 YYNGEE. The CDR3 DNA reads as TGTGCCAGCAGCCACGGACACAGCTCCTACAATGAGCAGTTCTTC. Protein: CASSHGHSSYNEQFF.

In its sample, this clonotype was seen a few times. This chain joins TRBV4-1 and TRBJ2-6; D gene uncertain. Germline V gene data show CDR1 as MGHRA and CDR2 as YSYEKL. This CDR3 has 18 amino acids. The V and J ends lost 2 bases and 0 bases respectively, with 14 bases between them. The DNA of the CDR3 is TGCGCCAGCAGCCAATGGCTGATTCTAGGCTCTGGGGCCAACGTCCTGACTTTC. Translation gives CASSQWLILGSGANVLTF.